This T cell receptor (beta chain) was found in a study of OX40 agonist ivuxolimab in advanced cancers. The overall study: Participants averaged 60 years of age (range about 23 to 79) and were around 85% male.

Regarding this clone: Its target is not known.

Assay used: immunoSEQ multiplex PCR; TCRdb lists only in-frame clones, some missing. This sample has roughly 43,000 clones, with over 65% found just once. Findings and limits, study-wide: Clonal expansion among partial responders at 0.1-3.0 mg/kg ranked near the lowest.

Germline CDR1 MGHDK, CDR2 SYGVNS. After removal of 5 bases from V and 1 base from J, the junction contained 5 bases not matched to a gene. This CDR3 has 18 residues. The chain employs TRBV25-1 and TRBJ2-4; 16 positions agree with TRBD2. This clonotype was sampled from an adult with an advanced solid tumor such as melanoma, head and neck, liver or kidney cancer. Sequenced material: CD4+ or CD8+ T cells sorted from blood, taken in a trial of the OX40 agonist ivuxolimab. CDR3 bases: TGTGCCAGCAGTCGGGGACTAGCGGGGGGGCAGGCCAAAAACATTCAGTACTTC. The encoded protein is CASSRGLAGGQAKNIQYF.